A selection of T cell receptor beta chains follows, all from one sample in a study of shared clonotypes between healthy human individuals. Sequencing used immunoSEQ multiplex PCR; TCRdb keeps in-frame clones, though not all of them. The sample contains just over 2,000,000 clones, 85% to 95% of which appear only once. The sequencing input was naive CD4+ T cells sorted from blood. The receptor set was obtained from a man in his late teens or twenties in good health. Both conserved end residues are part of each CDR3. D genes are given only for firm matches. Some rows mark clone size as missing; the rest say once, few, many or name a class of expanded clone.

TRBV10-3	TRBJ2-7	NA	12	NA	TGTGCCATCCGCTTAGGTGAATACGAGCAGTACTTC	CAIRLGEYEQYF
TRBV30	TRBJ2-5	NA	12	NA	TGTGCCTGGATACCCTTGGCGGAGACCCAGTACTTC	CAWIPLAETQYF
TRBV29-1	TRBJ2-3	NA	13	NA	TGCAGCGTTGATGGTAGTAACACAGATACGCAGTATTTT	CSVDGSNTDTQYF
TRBV7-6	TRBJ2-3	NA	15	NA	TGTGCCAGCAGCCAGGCGGGGGCTTCCACAGATACGCAGTATTTT	CASSQAGASTDTQYF
TRBV30	TRBJ2-6	once	18	TRBD1	TGTGCCTGGAGTGTAGCAAGGACAGGGGGGTCTGGGGCCAACGTCCTGACTTTC	CAWSVARTGGSGANVLTF
TRBV5-6	TRBJ1-6	NA	16	TRBD1	TGTGCCAGCAGCCGTAACAGGGGATCCTATAATTCACCCCTCCACTTT	CASSRNRGSYNSPLHF
TRBV28	TRBJ1-1	NA	14	NA	TGTGCCAGCAACCCGGGACTTTTGAACACTGAAGCTTTCTTT	CASNPGLLNTEAFF
TRBV7-2	TRBJ2-4	NA	14	NA	TGTGCCAGCAGCTTAAGAGTGGGGTCTGACATTCAGTACTTC	CASSLRVGSDIQYF
TRBV7-2	TRBJ1-2	once	14	NA	TGTGCCAGCAGCCCCCCAGGTCGTAGCTATGGCTACACCTTC	CASSPPGRSYGYTF
TRBV10-2	TRBJ1-2	NA	12	NA	TGCGCCAGCAGTGAAAGGAAATTTGGCTACACCTTC	CASSERKFGYTF
TRBV6-5	TRBJ2-3	NA	12	NA	TGTGCCAGCAGCGACAGCACAGATACGCAGTATTTT	CASSDSTDTQYF
TRBV5-8	TRBJ2-3	NA	16	TRBD1	TGTGCCAGCAGCGCAGGGACAGGGTATGGCACAGATACGCAGTATTTT	CASSAGTGYGTDTQYF
TRBV18	TRBJ2-1	many	16	NA	TGTGCCAGCTCACCACTCCGGGACTTTTCCTACAATGAGCAGTTCTTC	CASSPLRDFSYNEQFF